The sequence of this T cell receptor (beta chain) was determined in a study of blood T cell repertoires in COVID-19. Method: immunoSEQ multiplex PCR; TCRdb's copy keeps in-frame clones and lacks some. This table holds about 200,000 clones, 88% found once. With 4 bases clipped from V and 0 bases from J, the junction kept 12 bases outside the gene matches. The CDR3 loop spans 19 amino acids. Germline V gene data show CDR1 as MNHNS and CDR2 as SASEGT. The chain combines TRBV6-1 with TRBJ1-6, with 7 bases aligning to TRBD1. The clonotype originates from a man aged 18 to 29 with active or convalescent COVID-19. Sequenced sample: peripheral blood. The CDR3 DNA reads TGTGCCAGCAGTGGCCTTAGATCAGGGGGGAGCTCCTATAATTCACCCCTCCACTTT. Amino acids: CASSGLRSGGSSYNSPLHF.